This section outlines one TCR beta chain sequence together with its context. Original handling: How many nucleated cells were present was estimated from reference gene primer amplification. TCRdb's copy holds only in-frame clones and misses some; the assay was immunoSEQ multiplex PCR. The D gene and trimming were derived from the DNA, and the V and J assignments and clone size from that table. The sample shows 65,000 to 90,000 clones, around nine tenths of them seen only once. CDR3 length equals 14 residues. CDR1 is MNHEY, CDR2 SVGAGI, per germline. Trimming took off 4 bases at V and 0 bases at J, with 7 bases between the two ends. The data are from a study of blood T cell repertoires in COVID-19.

Material: peripheral blood. This receptor was identified in a woman between 18 and 29 years old with acute or convalescent COVID-19. The chain is built from TRBV6-5 and TRBJ1-3, with unresolved D. The chain's CDR3 is CASSSDISGNTIYF. The CDR3 region has the DNA TGTGCCAGCAGTTCCGACATCTCTGGAAACACCATATATTTT.